Presented here are 10 T cell receptor beta chains from one specimen sequenced in a study of OX40 agonist ivuxolimab in advanced cancers. This table comes from immunoSEQ multiplex PCR, and its TCRdb copy is limited to in-frame clones, with some not included. This table holds about 98,000 clones, 75% to 90% found once. The sequencing here drew on CD4+ or CD8+ T cells sorted from blood, taken in a trial of the OX40 agonist ivuxolimab. The receptors were gathered from an adult with an advanced solid tumor such as melanoma, head and neck, liver or kidney cancer.

The rearrangement uses TRBV2 and TRBJ1-2; 9 nucleotides match TRBD1. V was clipped by 5 bases and J by 4 bases; unmatched bases: 5. Looked up from germline, CDR1 is SNHLY and CDR2 is FYNNEI. This CDR3 contains 14 residues. The CDR3 DNA is TGTGCCAGCAGTCGGACAGGGGTGGGCTATGGCTACACCTTC. The encoded protein is CASSRTGVGYGYTF.

This chain links TRBV28 with TRBJ2-7, with 15 bases fitting TRBD2. The CDR3 loop spans 15 amino acids. Germline V CDR1 and CDR2: MDHEN, SYDVKM. The ends lost 4 bases at V and 6 bases at J; junction bases unmatched: 4. The CDR3 region is CASSWGLAGGGEQYV. In nucleotides, the CDR3 is TGTGCCAGCAGTTGGGGACTAGCGGGAGGAGGCGAGCAGTACGTC.

The V and J genes are TRBV7-2 and TRBJ2-3; D is unclear. This CDR3 has 15 residues. Trimming took off 3 bases at V and 1 base at J, with 11 bases between the two ends. The germline gives CDR1 SGHTA, CDR2 FQGNSA. CDR3 sequence (DNA): TGTGCCAGCAGCTTTCTCAATGGGGGCACAGATACGCAGTATTTT. It yields the protein CASSFLNGGTDTQYF.

The chain uses TRBV5-4 and TRBJ1-2; D unclear. Trimming removed 0 bases from V and 5 bases from J, with 11 bases in between. The CDR3 spans 14 residues. CDR1 and CDR2 (germline): SGHNT, YYREEE (reference sequence). The CDR3 loop is CASSLENRGYGYTF. In nucleotides, the CDR3 is TGTGCCAGCAGCTTGGAAAACCGAGGTTATGGCTACACCTTC.

The rearrangement links TRBV4-3 to TRBJ2-7; TRBD2 matches at 10 bases. V lost 2 bases and J lost 2; bases outside the gene matches: 9. This CDR3 is built from 17 residues. CDR1 is LGHNA and CDR2 is YSLEER in the germline V gene. The CDR3 is CASSQPPGLAGAYEQYV. The DNA for the CDR3 is TGCGCCAGCAGCCAACCCCCAGGGCTAGCGGGAGCCTACGAGCAGTACGTC.

Here the CDR3 reads CASSLTGSATNEKLFF. For the CDR3, the DNA is TGTGCCAGCAGCTTGACAGGGAGCGCAACTAATGAAAAACTGTTTTTT. This chain uses TRBV5-8 with TRBJ1-4; TRBD1 is a possible D gene (6 bases). In germline, CDR1 is SGHTS, CDR2 YDEGEE. V shed 1 base and J shed 0 bases, with 10 bases lying between them. This CDR3 has 16 amino acids.

This chain connects TRBV4-2 to TRBJ2-5; TRBD1 agrees at 12 bases. CDR3 length: 14 amino acids. Germline lookup yields CDR1 LGHNA and CDR2 YNFKEQ. The ends lost 3 bases at V and 5 bases at J; junction bases unmatched: 1. CDR3 in DNA: TGTGCCAGCAGCCAGGGACAGGGGGCGGAGACCCAGTACTTC. It translates to CASSQGQGAETQYF.

This chain links TRBV5-1 with TRBJ1-5; possibly TRBD1 for D (5 bases). CDR1 SGHRS and CDR2 YFSETQ come from the germline V gene. Trimming removed 4 bases at V and 4 bases at J, with 15 bases between. The CDR3 has 15 amino acids. The CDR3: CASSIEGRPNQPQHF. As DNA, the CDR3 is TGCGCCAGCAGCATTGAGGGACGGCCGAATCAGCCCCAGCATTTT.

The gene calls are TRBV7-2 and TRBJ2-7; TRBD2 agrees at 9 bases. The CDR3 has 15 residues. CDR1 SGHTA and CDR2 FQGNSA come from the germline V gene. V shed 3 bases and J 2 bases; nucleotides not matched to a gene: 5. This CDR3 is CASSFQAGGTYEQYF. In nucleotides, the CDR3 is TGTGCCAGCAGCTTCCAAGCGGGAGGAACCTACGAGCAGTACTTC.

The chain employs TRBV9 and TRBJ2-2, with D uncertain. In germline, CDR1 is SGDLS, CDR2 YYNGEE. V shed 0 bases and J shed 6 bases, with 12 bases lying between them. There are 15 residues in the CDR3. The CDR3 reads CASSVAGSKAGELFF. The CDR3 DNA reads TGTGCCAGCAGCGTAGCAGGCAGTAAGGCCGGGGAGCTGTTTTTT.